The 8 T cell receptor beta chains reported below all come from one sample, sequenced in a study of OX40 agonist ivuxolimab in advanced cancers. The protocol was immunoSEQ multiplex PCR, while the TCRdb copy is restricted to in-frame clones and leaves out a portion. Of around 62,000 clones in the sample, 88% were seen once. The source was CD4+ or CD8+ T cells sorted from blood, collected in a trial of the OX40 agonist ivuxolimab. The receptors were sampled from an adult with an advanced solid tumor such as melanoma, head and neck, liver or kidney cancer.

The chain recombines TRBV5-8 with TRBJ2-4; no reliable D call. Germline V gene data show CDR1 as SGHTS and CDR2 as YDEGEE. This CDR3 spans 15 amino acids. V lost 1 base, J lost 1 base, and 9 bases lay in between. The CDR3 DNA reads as TGTGCCAGCAGCTTGTTGGTGGCGGCCAAAAACATTCAGTACTTC. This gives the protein CASSLLVAAKNIQYF.

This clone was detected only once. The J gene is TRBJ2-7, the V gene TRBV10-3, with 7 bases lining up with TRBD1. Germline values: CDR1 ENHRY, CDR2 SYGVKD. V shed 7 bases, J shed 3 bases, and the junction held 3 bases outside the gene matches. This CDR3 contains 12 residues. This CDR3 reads CAIKDRYYEQYF. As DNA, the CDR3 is TGTGCCATCAAGGACAGGTACTACGAGCAGTACTTC.

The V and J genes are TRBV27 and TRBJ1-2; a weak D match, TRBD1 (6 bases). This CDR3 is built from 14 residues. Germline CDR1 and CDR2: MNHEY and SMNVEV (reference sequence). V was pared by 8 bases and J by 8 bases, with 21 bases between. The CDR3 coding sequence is TGTGCCAGCGGTCTATTGGGGGGGGCCGGAGGCTACACCTTC. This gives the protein CASGLLGGAGGYTF.

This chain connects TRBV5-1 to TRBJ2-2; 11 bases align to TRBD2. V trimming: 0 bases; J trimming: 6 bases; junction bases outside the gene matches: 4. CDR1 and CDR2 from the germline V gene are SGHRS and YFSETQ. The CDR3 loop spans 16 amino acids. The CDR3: CASSLALAGVAGELFF. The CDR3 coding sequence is TGCGCCAGCAGCTTGGCACTAGCGGGAGTCGCCGGGGAGCTGTTTTTT.

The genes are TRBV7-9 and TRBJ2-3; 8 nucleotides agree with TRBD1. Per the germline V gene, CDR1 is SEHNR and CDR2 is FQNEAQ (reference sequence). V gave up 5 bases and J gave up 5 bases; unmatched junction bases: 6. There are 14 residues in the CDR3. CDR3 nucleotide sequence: TGTGCCAGCAGCCGACAGACAGGGGAAGATACGCAGTATTTT. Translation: CASSRQTGEDTQYF.

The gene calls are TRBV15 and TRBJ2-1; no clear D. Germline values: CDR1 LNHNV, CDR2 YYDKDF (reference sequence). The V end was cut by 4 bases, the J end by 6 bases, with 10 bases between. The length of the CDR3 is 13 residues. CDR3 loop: CATSKTPFNEQFF. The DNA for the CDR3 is TGTGCCACCAGCAAAACCCCGTTCAATGAGCAGTTCTTC.

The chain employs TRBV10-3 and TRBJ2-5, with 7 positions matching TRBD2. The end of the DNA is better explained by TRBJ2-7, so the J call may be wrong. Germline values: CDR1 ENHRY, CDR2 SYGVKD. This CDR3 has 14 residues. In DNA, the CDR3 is TGTGCCACCGCTGGGCGGGAGTCGTCTAGCGAGCAGTACTTC. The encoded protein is CATAGRESSSEQYF.

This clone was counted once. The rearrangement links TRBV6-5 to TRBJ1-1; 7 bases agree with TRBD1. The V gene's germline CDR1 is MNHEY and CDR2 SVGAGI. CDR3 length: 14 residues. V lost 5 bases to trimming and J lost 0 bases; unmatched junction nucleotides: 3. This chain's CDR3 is CASSMGQLNTEAFF. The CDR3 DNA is TGTGCCAGCAGTATGGGACAGCTGAACACTGAAGCTTTCTTT.